Presented here are 30 T cell receptor beta chains from one specimen sequenced in a study of cytomegalovirus exposure and HLA in healthy donors. 13 Jbeta primers and 60 Vbeta primers were used for the PCR. TCRdb's table, derived via immunoSEQ multiplex PCR, lists solely in-frame clones and lacks some. This sample yields around 190,000 clones, of which around 81% are seen a single time; approximately 2.1% belongs to the top ten. The material sequenced was PBMCs. The receptors stem from a man aged 25-45 years in good health and CMV-seronegative.

The V gene is TRBV30, the J gene TRBJ2-3; 9 bases fit TRBD2. From germline, CDR1 is GTSNPN and CDR2 SVGIG (reference sequence). Trimming removed 0 bases from V and 7 bases from J; junction bases left unmatched: 8. This CDR3 is 15 amino acids long. The chain's CDR3 is CAWSVLSGRRNTQYF. The CDR3 DNA sequence: TGTGCCTGGAGTGTACTTAGCGGGAGAAGAAATACGCAGTATTTT. Complete variable domain (other parts from reference TRBV30 and TRBJ2-3): SQTIHQWPATLVQPVGSPLSLECTVEGTSNPNLYWYRQAAGRGLQLLFYSVGIGQISSEVPQNLSASRPQDRQFILSSKKLLLSDSGFYLCAWSVLSGRRNTQYFGPGTRLTVL.

This clone was found once. The chain combines TRBV27 with TRBJ1-5; D possibly corresponds to TRBD1 (6 bases). The CDR3 totals 16 residues. Trimming cost V 5 bases and J 0 bases, with 14 bases left between them. In germline, CDR1 is MNHEY, CDR2 SMNVEV (reference sequence). As DNA, the CDR3 is TGTGCCAGCAGTGCCGGACAGCCTTATAGCAATCAGCCCCAGCATTTT. Translation gives CASSAGQPYSNQPQHF.

The chain links TRBV28 to TRBJ2-7; 11 bases agree with TRBD2. Germline CDR1 and CDR2: MDHEN and SYDVKM. The J segment lost 4 bases and the V segment lost 2 bases, leaving 1 base of the junction unmatched. The CDR3 is 14 amino acids. This CDR3 reads CASSLGTSGYEQYF. The CDR3 DNA reads TGTGCCAGCAGTTTAGGGACTAGCGGATACGAGCAGTACTTC.

V and J are TRBV2 and TRBJ2-1; TRBD2 aligns across 12 bases. The CDR3 consists of 16 residues. CDR1 SNHLY and CDR2 FYNNEI come from the germline V gene. Trimming cost V 5 bases and J 7 bases; bases outside gene matches: 9. The CDR3 loop is CASSSRLAGVGNEQFF. The CDR3 region has the DNA TGTGCCAGCAGTTCGCGACTAGCGGGAGTTGGTAATGAGCAGTTCTTC.

The CDR3 DNA reads as TGTGCCAGCAGTTTTGGACTAGCGGTTTACAATGAGCAGTTCTTC. It yields the protein CASSFGLAVYNEQFF. The J gene is TRBJ2-1, the V gene TRBV6-6, with TRBD2 matching 10 bases. The V and J ends lost 4 bases and 4 bases, in that order; junction bases with no gene match: 4. The length of the CDR3 is 15 residues. CDR1 and CDR2 (germline): MNHNY, SVGAGI (reference sequence).

The chain joins TRBV9 to TRBJ2-2; 8 bases map to TRBD1. In germline, CDR1 is SGDLS, CDR2 YYNGEE. The J segment lost 4 bases and the V segment lost 4 bases, leaving 12 bases of the junction unmatched. The CDR3 covers 17 residues. CDR3 sequence reads: CASSPRTGRGFTGELFF. CDR3 bases: TGTGCCAGCAGCCCGCGGACAGGGCGAGGTTTCACCGGGGAGCTGTTTTTT. Looking up the rest from reference TRBV9 and TRBJ2-2 gives the full variable domain: DSGVTQTPKHLITATGQRVTLRCSPRSGDLSVYWYQQSLDQGLQFLIQYYNGEERAKGNILERFSAQQFPDLHSELNLSSLELGDSALYFCASSPRTGRGFTGELFFGEGSRLTVL.

The chain joins TRBV4-1 to TRBJ1-5, with TRBD1 matching over 12 bases. The CDR3 totals 18 residues. Per the germline V gene, CDR1 is MGHRA and CDR2 is YSYEKL. Trimming took 0 bases from V and 6 from J; bases not matched to a gene: 9. Here the CDR3 DNA reads TGCGCCAGCAGCCAAGATGCGGGACAGGGGGCGCGCGGTCAGCCCCAGCATTTT. It codes for CASSQDAGQGARGQPQHF.

This clone was counted at least ten times. This chain links TRBV6-5 with TRBJ2-1, with 9 bases lining up with TRBD2. Unmatched junction bases numbered 8, after V lost 1 base and J lost 7 bases. Germline V gene data show CDR1 as MNHEY and CDR2 as SVGAGI. CDR3 length equals 16 residues. Written as DNA, the CDR3 is TGTGCCAGCAGTTACTTTGCGGGAGGGCTAGGAAATGAGCAGTTCTTC. Amino acid sequence: CASSYFAGGLGNEQFF.

CDR3 sequence reads: CASSHSPGGRSQPQHF. The CDR3 region has the DNA TGTGCCAGCAGCCACTCACCAGGGGGTCGAAGTCAGCCCCAGCATTTT. The rearrangement links TRBV16 to TRBJ1-5; 7 nucleotides match TRBD1. Trimming removed 3 bases from V and 6 bases from J; junction bases left unmatched: 11. CDR1 and CDR2 from the germline V gene are KGHSY and FQNENV. The CDR3 is 16 residues long.

Comment on this clone: Distinct nucleotide sequences in the sample also encode this CDR3. In nucleotides, the CDR3 is TGCGCCAGCAGCTTGGGTGGAGGGTCCTACGAGCAGTACTTC. Translation: CASSLGGGSYEQYF. This chain links TRBV5-1 with TRBJ2-7; the D gene is possibly TRBD2 (6 bases). The V end lost 0 bases, the J end lost 1 base, and 8 bases lay between the germline ends. The CDR3 contains 14 residues. Germline V lookup: CDR1 SGHRS, CDR2 YFSETQ.

This chain connects TRBV10-2 to TRBJ1-5; no clear D. CDR1 is WSHSY, CDR2 SAAADI, per germline. V lost 7 bases and J lost 6, with 10 bases in between. This CDR3 contains 12 residues. The CDR3 loop is CASTRGGQPQHF. CDR3 sequence (DNA): TGCGCCAGCACAAGAGGAGGTCAGCCCCAGCATTTT.

Only one count was recorded for this clone. The chain has TRBV19 and TRBJ2-1; 8 bases are a match to TRBD2. The CDR3 contains 16 residues. From germline, CDR1 is LNHDA and CDR2 SQIVND (reference sequence). The junction had 11 bases not matched to a gene; V was cut back by 4 bases and J by 6 bases. This chain's CDR3 is CASSSPIGLARNEQFF. DNA for the CDR3: TGTGCCAGTAGTAGCCCCATAGGACTAGCTCGCAATGAGCAGTTCTTC.

The genes are TRBV2 and TRBJ2-5; 11 positions agree with TRBD1. The tail of the sequence fits TRBJ2-7 better, so the J call may be wrong. The germline CDR1 and CDR2 sequences are SNHLY and FYNNEI. The CDR3 sequence is 14 residues long. The CDR3 DNA reads TGTGCCAGCCTCCGGGACAGGGGGGCCTACGAGCAGTACTTC. Protein product: CASLRDRGAYEQYF.

The chain uses TRBV5-6 and TRBJ2-2; 10 bases align to TRBD1. The CDR3 sequence is 15 residues long. Trimming took 5 bases from V and 3 from J; bases not matched to a gene: 4. The germline gives CDR1 SGHDT, CDR2 YYEEEE. As DNA, the CDR3 is TGTGCCAGCAGTCGTGGACAGGGGGACACCGGGGAGCTGTTTTTT. Encoded protein: CASSRGQGDTGELFF.

The J gene is TRBJ2-7, the V gene TRBV7-9; 7 bases are shared with TRBD2. The CDR3 covers 13 residues. CDR1 and CDR2 (germline): SEHNR, FQNEAQ (reference sequence). The trim removed 5 bases at V and 0 bases at J, leaving 1 base unmatched. The CDR3, as DNA: TGTGCCAGCAGCCGGACTAGCTCCTACGAGCAGTACTTC. Its protein product is CASSRTSSYEQYF.

The chain combines TRBV6-1 with TRBJ2-7, with unresolved D. Trimming pared 2 bases from V and 6 bases from J, leaving 11 bases between. This CDR3 region has 13 residues. Looked up from germline, CDR1 is MNHNS and CDR2 is SASEGT. As DNA, the CDR3 is TGTGCCAGCAGTGAAAGTATCCTTAGCGAGCAGTACTTC. It codes for CASSESILSEQYF.

Only one count was recorded for this clone. The rearrangement uses TRBV28 and TRBJ1-4, with 7 positions matching TRBD1. After removal of 8 bases from V and 1 base from J, the junction contained 4 bases not matched to a gene. This CDR3 spans 14 amino acids. Germline loops: CDR1 MDHEN, CDR2 SYDVKM. The CDR3 loop reads CASWHRGTNEKLFF. For the CDR3, the DNA is TGTGCCAGCTGGCACAGGGGAACTAATGAAAAACTGTTTTTT. Combining the CDR3 with reference TRBV28 and TRBJ1-4 gives the whole variable domain DVKVTQSSRYLVKRTGEKVFLECVQDMDHENMFWYRQDPGLGLRLIYFSYDVKMKEKGDIPEGYSVSREKKERFSLILESASTNQTSMYLCASWHRGTNEKLFFGSGTQLSVL.

This clone was detected only once. The sample contains more than one DNA sequence encoding this CDR3. The genes are TRBV5-1 and TRBJ2-5; 8 bases fit TRBD1. The V gene end was trimmed by 0 bases and the J gene end by 5 bases; junction bases not matched to a gene: 3. In germline, CDR1 is SGHRS, CDR2 YFSETQ. This CDR3 region has 14 residues. The CDR3 region is CASSLGTGKETQYF. In DNA form, the CDR3 reads TGCGCCAGCAGCTTGGGGACAGGGAAGGAGACCCAGTACTTC.

This clone was observed once. The chain uses TRBV4-1 and TRBJ1-4; weak D call: TRBD1 (5 bases). In germline, CDR1 is MGHRA, CDR2 YSYEKL. This CDR3 has 15 residues. The V and J ends lost 4 bases and 8 bases respectively, with 17 bases between them. This CDR3 is CASSRQGAGGEKLFF. The CDR3 DNA sequence: TGCGCCAGCAGCCGGCAAGGGGCAGGAGGGGAAAAACTGTTTTTT.

This chain uses TRBV7-3 with TRBJ2-1; 10 bases are a match to TRBD2. V shed 5 bases and J 12 bases; nucleotides not matched to a gene: 25. Germline assignment: CDR1 SGHTA and CDR2 FQGTGA. This CDR3 comprises 19 residues. In nucleotides, the CDR3 is TGTGCCAGCAGCCCAATTCGGGCTCACCCAGCGGGAGGGCCCTCTTGGCAGTTCTTC. This codes for CASSPIRAHPAGGPSWQFF.

This chain joins TRBV7-9 and TRBJ1-2; TRBD1 matches 9 bases. Trimming cost V 4 bases and J 7 bases; bases outside gene matches: 7. CDR3 length: 14 residues. Per the germline V gene, CDR1 is SEHNR and CDR2 is FQNEAQ (reference sequence). Here the CDR3 DNA reads TGTGCCAGCAGCTCGACAGGGGGAATGGGTGGCTACACCTTC. Protein sequence: CASSSTGGMGGYTF.

This chain links TRBV10-1 with TRBJ2-5; no clear D gene. V gave up 8 bases and J gave up 3 bases, with 7 bases separating them. Germline loops: CDR1 WNHNN, CDR2 SYGVQD (reference sequence). The length of the CDR3 is 11 residues. DNA for the CDR3: TGCGCCAGCCCCCCCGAAGAGACCCAGTACTTC. Translation gives CASPPEETQYF.

The chain is built from TRBV27 and TRBJ2-7; perhaps TRBD1 as D (6 bases). CDR3 length: 16 amino acids. Germline lookup yields CDR1 MNHEY and CDR2 SMNVEV (reference sequence). V gave up 3 bases and J gave up 4 bases, with 19 bases separating them. CDR3 in amino acids: CASSFKPRQGTYEQYF. In DNA, the CDR3 is TGTGCCAGCAGTTTTAAGCCCCGGCAGGGGACGTACGAGCAGTACTTC.

The chain couples TRBV5-4 to TRBJ2-7, with TRBD1 matching 8 bases. CDR3 length equals 14 residues. With 4 bases clipped from V and 1 base from J, the junction kept 4 bases outside the gene matches. Germline CDR1 and CDR2: SGHNT and YYREEE (reference sequence). CDR3 DNA: TGTGCCAGCAGCATCCGGGACAGGTCCTACGAGCAGTACTTC. It translates to CASSIRDRSYEQYF.

This chain links TRBV27 with TRBJ1-2, with 12 bases that match TRBD1. Losses at the gene ends were 7 bases for V and 8 bases for J; bases not matched to a gene: 8. The CDR3 totals 14 residues. From germline, CDR1 is MNHEY and CDR2 SMNVEV (reference sequence). This CDR3 is CASKTGTGGGGYTF. CDR3 DNA sequence: TGTGCCAGCAAAACCGGGACAGGGGGCGGAGGCTACACCTTC.

This clone came up once. The chain recombines TRBV19 with TRBJ1-2, with 10 bases aligning to TRBD1. Trimming cost V 5 bases and J 7 bases; bases outside gene matches: 4. The CDR3 covers 13 residues. The V gene's germline CDR1 is LNHDA and CDR2 SQIVND (reference sequence). In DNA form, the CDR3 reads TGTGCCAGTAGTCGGGACAGGGGTGGTGGCTACACCTTC. It specifies CASSRDRGGGYTF.

CDR3: CATSRDLGLAGEYEQYF. The CDR3 nucleotides are TGTGCCACCAGCAGAGATTTGGGACTAGCGGGAGAATACGAGCAGTACTTC. This chain uses TRBV15 with TRBJ2-5; 14 bases are a match to TRBD2. Judging by the DNA end, TRBJ2-7 fits better; the J call may be wrong. Germline-derived CDR1 and CDR2 are LNHNV and YYDKDF (reference sequence). This CDR3 contains 17 residues.

The CDR3 spells CASREWGVSYEQYF. CDR3 nucleotides: TGTGCCAGCAGAGAGTGGGGGGTCTCCTACGAGCAGTACTTC. V usage is TRBV6-1 and J usage is TRBJ2-7; D perhaps matches TRBD2 (6 bases). Per germline, CDR1 MNHNS and CDR2 SASEGT. The CDR3 spans 14 residues. Between the trimmed V and J ends, which lost 6 bases and 0 bases, there was a span of 12 bases.

This clone was found a few times. The chain couples TRBV7-6 to TRBJ2-7; D gene ambiguous. V lost 1 base, J lost 2 bases, and 9 bases lay in between. This CDR3 has 14 residues. Looked up from germline, CDR1 is SGHVS and CDR2 is FNYEAQ. In DNA form, the CDR3 reads TGTGCCAGCAGCTTAGAGAACGGAGCCTACGAGCAGTACTTC. Amino acids: CASSLENGAYEQYF.

This chain uses TRBV14 with TRBJ2-1; 9 nucleotides match TRBD1. Germline CDR1 and CDR2: SGHDN and FVKESK. The CDR3 length is 13 residues. V lost 3 bases and J lost 15; bases outside the gene matches: 9. The CDR3 region is CASSQSGGTGSFF. Here the CDR3 DNA reads TGTGCCAGCAGCCAGTCCGGCGGGACAGGGTCGTTCTTC.